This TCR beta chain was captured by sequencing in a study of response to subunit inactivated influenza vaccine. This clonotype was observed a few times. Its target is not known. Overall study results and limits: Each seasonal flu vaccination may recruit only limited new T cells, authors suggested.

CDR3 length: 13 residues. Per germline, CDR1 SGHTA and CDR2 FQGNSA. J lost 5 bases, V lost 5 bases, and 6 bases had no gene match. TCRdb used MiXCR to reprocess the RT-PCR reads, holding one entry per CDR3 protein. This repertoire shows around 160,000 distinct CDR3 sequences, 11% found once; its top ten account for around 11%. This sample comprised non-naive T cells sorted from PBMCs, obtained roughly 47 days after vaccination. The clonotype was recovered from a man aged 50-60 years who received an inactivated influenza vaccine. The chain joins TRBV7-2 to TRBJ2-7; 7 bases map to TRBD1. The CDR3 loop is CASSTGQANEQYF. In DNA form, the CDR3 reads TGTGCCAGCAGCACAGGACAGGCCAACGAGCAGTACTTC.